The present TCR beta chain was sequenced within a study of T cell repertoires in cytomegalovirus infection. Background on the study: The public TCR beta signatures pointed to both CMV infection and matching HLA type. Whole-study results and caveats: CMV-specific TCR beta clonotypes restricted by HLA-C were the ones dominating the ex vivo response. Cumulative frequency (of public TCR beta family members) identified carriers of CMV plus the relevant HLA.

This clonotype has a handful of counts. Its matching antigen is unknown. Trimming cost V 2 bases and J 4 bases; bases outside gene matches: 9. CDR3 length equals 17 residues. CDR1 and CDR2 from the germline V gene are SGHTA and FQGNSA. TCRdb fed the reads into MiXCR, producing one record per CDR3 protein. In the table there are fewer than 300,000 distinct CDR3 sequences, about a quarter of which are singletons. Sequencing used PBMCs. The chain carries TRBV7-2 and TRBJ2-3; 10 bases are shared with TRBD2. The sequence came from a human donor in good health (CMV status not recorded). Some clones in this sample may be carry-over from other donors' samples. The CDR3 sequence: CASSLLTSGIGADTQYF. The DNA for the CDR3 is TGTGCCAGCAGCTTACTCACTAGCGGGATTGGGGCAGATACGCAGTATTTT.